This passage covers 27 T cell receptor beta chains from one sample sequenced in a study of T-cell reconstitution after alpha-beta-depleted transplantation in children. Preparation of the TCRbeta library was carried out with unique molecular identifiers. TCRdb ran MiXCR on the PCR reads and lists one entry per CDR3 protein. Here the sample spans approximately 88,000 distinct CDR3 sequences, 10% to 15% being singletons. This sample comprised PBMCs from the stem cell graft donor, obtained from the stem cell graft. These receptors all stem from a human donor who donated a stem cell graft to a child with inherited bone marrow failure.

This clonotype was seen ten or more times. The gene calls are TRBV7-8 and TRBJ2-3; D gene unclear. The germline gives CDR1 SGHVS, CDR2 FQNEAQ. The CDR3 totals 17 residues. V was shortened by 2 bases and J by 2 bases, with 17 bases between the two germline ends. The CDR3 region is CASSLIGGVGTTDTQYF. CDR3 DNA sequence: TGTGCCAGCAGCTTAATCGGCGGTGTGGGAACCACAGATACGCAGTATTTT.

This chain connects TRBV30 to TRBJ2-3; 9 bases align to TRBD1. The CDR3 covers 14 residues. Per germline, CDR1 GTSNPN and CDR2 SVGIG (reference sequence). The V segment lost 0 bases and the J segment 4 bases; nucleotides outside the gene matches: 2. The CDR3: CAWSVTGGPDTQYF. CDR3 nucleotides: TGTGCCTGGAGTGTAACAGGGGGCCCAGATACGCAGTATTTT.

This clonotype showed up many times. This rearrangement joins TRBV10-3 to TRBJ2-4; no firm D call. The CDR3 covers 16 residues. The germline gives CDR1 ENHRY, CDR2 SYGVKD. Trimming pared 2 bases from V and 0 bases from J, leaving 11 bases between. DNA for the CDR3: TGTGCCATCAGTGAGGGGCGCACCCTAGCCAAAAACATTCAGTACTTC. It yields the protein CAISEGRTLAKNIQYF.

This clonotype was detected ten times or more. V usage is TRBV4-1 and J usage is TRBJ2-1; D is tentatively TRBD1 or TRBD2 (6 bases each). Germline CDR1 is MGHRA and CDR2 is YSYEKL. The CDR3 is 14 residues long. The germline V and J ends were trimmed by 0 bases and 8 bases, with 11 bases remaining between them. For the CDR3, the DNA is TGCGCCAGCAGCCAAGAATGGGGGGCGGATGAGCAGTTCTTC. Protein sequence: CASSQEWGADEQFF.

This clonotype was counted many times. V gene TRBV4-3 combines with J gene TRBJ2-5; D remains ambiguous. The length of the CDR3 is 15 residues. V was shortened by 0 bases and J by 2 bases, with 10 bases between the two germline ends. Germline V gives CDR1 LGHNA, CDR2 YSLEER. CDR3 bases: TGCGCCAGCAGCCAAGATAGACCCAAGCAAGAGACCCAGTACTTC. It translates to CASSQDRPKQETQYF.

This clonotype was seen many times. The V and J genes are TRBV5-1 and TRBJ2-7; TRBD1 aligns across 7 bases. V trimming: 4 bases; J trimming: 2 bases; junction bases outside the gene matches: 6. Germline assignment: CDR1 SGHRS and CDR2 YFSETQ. The CDR3 is 14 amino acids. CDR3 region: CASSPGQDTYEQYF. The CDR3 DNA reads TGCGCCAGCAGCCCCGGACAGGACACCTACGAGCAGTACTTC.

This clonotype was counted many times. V usage is TRBV11-2 and J usage is TRBJ2-2, with D possibly TRBD2 on 5 matching bases. The CDR3 consists of 14 residues. Germline-derived CDR1 and CDR2 are SGHAT and FQNNGV. Trimming stripped 1 base from V and 6 bases from J, with 9 bases between. The CDR3 protein is CASSLVRGSGELFF. The CDR3 DNA reads TGTGCCAGCAGCTTAGTCCGGGGATCCGGGGAGCTGTTTTTT.

This clonotype has more than one count but fewer than ten. This rearrangement joins TRBV2 to TRBJ1-2; TRBD1 is a possible D gene (5 bases). CDR3 length: 14 amino acids. V lost 6 bases to trimming and J lost 4 bases, with 15 bases between them. In germline, CDR1 is SNHLY, CDR2 FYNNEI. CDR3 residues: CASSDRGGGYGYTF. CDR3 DNA: TGTGCCAGCAGCGATAGGGGTGGAGGCTATGGCTACACCTTC.

This clonotype occurred many times. The chain links TRBV20-1 to TRBJ1-2, with D uncertain. From germline, CDR1 is DFQATT and CDR2 SNEGSKA (reference sequence). This CDR3 is 13 amino acids long. Trimming stripped 1 base from V and 8 bases from J, with 14 bases between. The CDR3, as DNA: TGCAGTGCTAGAGTACGTGTAGTAGGCGGCTACACCTTC. It is translated as CSARVRVVGGYTF.

The V and J genes are TRBV11-1 and TRBJ2-7, with 7 bases identical to TRBD1. V lost 4 bases, J lost 6 bases, and 3 bases stayed unmatched. Germline V gene sequence: CDR1 SGHAT, CDR2 FQDESV (reference sequence). CDR3 length equals 12 residues. CDR3 region: CASSSTGSEQYF. CDR3 nucleotide sequence: TGTGCCAGCAGCTCGACAGGGAGCGAGCAGTACTTC.

This sequence joins TRBV12-5 and TRBJ1-4; D is unresolved. Germline V gene sequence: CDR1 LGHNT, CDR2 FRNRAP. The CDR3 extends over 15 amino acids. With 3 bases removed from V and 14 bases from J, the gap between germline ends came to 22 bases. The CDR3 here is CASGFERSPRRALFF. The CDR3 coding sequence is TGTGCTAGTGGTTTTGAGAGGTCCCCCCGTCGGGCGCTGTTTTTT.

The table lists this clonotype with many counts. The CDR3 region has the DNA TGTGCCAGCAGCTTAGTGGACAGTGAGCAGTTCTTC. Translating gives CASSLVDSEQFF. The rearrangement uses TRBV7-9 and TRBJ2-1; D perhaps matches TRBD1 (6 bases). Germline V gene sequence: CDR1 SEHNR, CDR2 FQNEAQ (reference sequence). The CDR3 sequence is 12 residues long. V was pared by 1 base and J by 9 bases, with 7 bases between.

This chain links TRBV6-4 with TRBJ2-4; 7 nucleotides line up with TRBD2. Per the germline V gene, CDR1 is MRHNA and CDR2 is SNTAGT. V gave up 6 bases and J gave up 0 bases; unmatched junction bases: 2. The CDR3 sequence is 14 residues long. The DNA for the CDR3 is TGTGCCAGCAGATCGGGGGGAGCCAAAAACATTCAGTACTTC. Translated: CASRSGGAKNIQYF.

The chain links TRBV7-6 to TRBJ2-2, with TRBD1 matching over 7 bases. This CDR3 comprises 12 residues. The V gene end was trimmed by 2 bases and the J gene end by 13 bases; junction bases not matched to a gene: 4. Germline assignment: CDR1 SGHVS and CDR2 FNYEAQ. The CDR3 spells CASSLFRDRLFF. The CDR3 DNA sequence: TGTGCCAGCAGCTTATTCAGGGACAGGCTGTTTTTT.

This clonotype was detected many times. This chain uses TRBV7-8 with TRBJ2-7; D may be TRBD2 (6 bases). Trimming left V 2 bases short and J 7 bases short, with 24 bases between. The germline gives CDR1 SGHVS, CDR2 FQNEAQ. This CDR3 region has 17 residues. This CDR3 reads CASSLPLRIGGLREQYF. DNA of the CDR3: TGTGCCAGCAGCTTACCCCTTAGGATTGGAGGGCTGCGGGAGCAGTACTTC.

This clonotype has ten or more counts. The rearrangement joins TRBV7-2 to TRBJ2-3; 15 nucleotides align to TRBD2. The CDR3 runs to 16 residues. The trim removed 5 bases at V and 5 bases at J, leaving 5 bases unmatched. CDR1 SGHTA and CDR2 FQGNSA come from the germline V gene. Here the CDR3 reads CASSPGLAGGIDTQYF. The DNA for the CDR3 is TGTGCCAGCAGCCCCGGACTAGCGGGAGGGATAGATACGCAGTATTTT.

For this clonotype: A much more abundant neighbour one base away suggests this may be a read error. V is TRBV6-1 and J is TRBJ2-5; possibly TRBD2 for D (7 bases). The V end lost 7 bases, the J end lost 5 bases, and 20 bases lay between the germline ends. Germline CDR1 MNHNS, CDR2 SASEGT. The CDR3 loop spans 15 amino acids. CDR3 region: CASTPFRTAGETQYF. In nucleotides, the CDR3 is TGTGCCAGCACTCCATTCCGGACAGCGGGGGAGACCCAGTACTTC.

This clonotype has a handful of counts. This chain uses TRBV2 with TRBJ2-7; 8 positions agree with TRBD1. The ends lost 3 bases at V and 4 bases at J; junction bases unmatched: 8. The length of the CDR3 is 15 residues. Germline loops: CDR1 SNHLY, CDR2 FYNNEI. The chain's CDR3 is CASSERTGTHYEQYF. The CDR3 bases are TGTGCCAGCAGTGAGCGGACAGGGACACATTACGAGCAGTACTTC. Using reference TRBV2 and TRBJ2-7 for the parts outside the CDR3, the full variable domain is EPEVTQTPSHQVTQMGQEVILRCVPISNHLYFYWYRQILGQKVEFLVSFYNNEISEKSEIFDDQFSVERPDGSNFTLKIRSTKLEDSAMYFCASSERTGTHYEQYFGPGTRLTVT.

This clonotype was observed at least ten times. The J gene is TRBJ1-5, the V gene TRBV27, with unresolved D. Trimming cost V 9 bases and J 3 bases, with 15 bases left between them. The CDR3 is made up of 14 amino acids. Germline CDR1 and CDR2: MNHEY and SMNVEV (reference sequence). CDR3 in DNA: TGTGCCAGTTCCTTCGACGGACCCAATCAGCCCCAGCATTTT. Residues: CASSFDGPNQPQHF.

The chain links TRBV2 to TRBJ1-2, with D perhaps TRBD1 (5 bases). V shed 8 bases and J shed 7 bases, with 14 bases lying between them. Looked up from germline, CDR1 is SNHLY and CDR2 is FYNNEI. There are 12 residues in the CDR3. CDR3 in DNA: TGTGCCAGCGGGCAGGGAGCTGGTGGCTACACCTTC. Amino acid sequence: CASGQGAGGYTF. The full variable domain, rest sourced from reference TRBV2 and TRBJ1-2, is EPEVTQTPSHQVTQMGQEVILRCVPISNHLYFYWYRQILGQKVEFLVSFYNNEISEKSEIFDDQFSVERPDGSNFTLKIRSTKLEDSAMYFCASGQGAGGYTFGSGTRLTVV.

This clonotype was recorded once. An end of the junction differs from the germline gene, which may be a read error. The gene calls are TRBV3-1 and TRBJ2-2, with TRBD2 matching over 8 bases. This CDR3 comprises 17 residues. Germline V gene lookup returns CDR1 LGHDT and CDR2 YNNKEL (reference sequence). Here the CDR3 DNA reads TGTGCTAGCAGCCAGGGCACCGGGGGGGTCTACACCGGGGACCTGTTTTTT. Encoded protein: CASSQGTGGVYTGDLFF.

The table lists this clonotype with many counts. The chain links TRBV20-1 to TRBJ1-1; D gene unclear. V was shortened by 4 bases and J by 3 bases, with 9 bases between the two germline ends. CDR3 length equals 12 residues. Germline CDR1 is DFQATT and CDR2 is SNEGSKA (reference sequence). Here the CDR3 reads CSATPGDTEAFF. For the CDR3, the DNA is TGCAGTGCTACCCCCGGGGACACTGAAGCTTTCTTT.

This clonotype has a count of ten or more. The chain is built from TRBV18 and TRBJ1-1; D not resolved. Germline loops: CDR1 KGHSH, CDR2 LQKENI. The CDR3 runs 15 residues. Deletions cut 2 bases from V and 1 base from J, with 11 bases between. The CDR3 DNA reads as TGTGCCAGCTCACCAGCTACAGCATCGAACACTGAAGCTTTCTTT. This encodes CASSPATASNTEAFF.

This clonotype was counted between two and nine times. The rearrangement links TRBV9 to TRBJ1-1; D might be TRBD1 (6 bases). The CDR3 is 12 amino acids. Germline V gene lookup returns CDR1 SGDLS and CDR2 YYNGEE. V lost 4 bases and J 8 bases, leaving 12 bases between the germline ends. CDR3 coding DNA: TGTGCCAGCAGCACAGGGACGGCCGAAGCTTTCTTT. It yields the protein CASSTGTAEAFF.

V and J are TRBV20-1 and TRBJ1-1; D gene unclear. This CDR3 contains 16 residues. The germline V and J ends were trimmed by 6 bases and 10 bases, with 30 bases remaining between them. Germline assignment: CDR1 DFQATT and CDR2 SNEGSKA (reference sequence). Here the CDR3 reads CSASLLQMRAPRRAFF. DNA for the CDR3: TGCAGTGCCAGCCTTCTCCAAATGCGGGCCCCCCGACGAGCTTTCTTT.

This clonotype was seen at least ten times. CDR3 in amino acids: CASSYSSTGTYEQYF. The CDR3 DNA follows: TGTGCCAGCAGTTACTCCTCGACAGGCACCTACGAGCAGTACTTC. The rearrangement joins TRBV6-2 or TRBV6-3 to TRBJ2-7; weak D call: TRBD1 (6 bases). Germline assignment: CDR1 MNHEY and CDR2 SVGEGT. This CDR3 contains 15 residues. V shed 0 bases and J shed 2 bases, with 11 bases lying between them.

There are many counts of this clonotype. The genes are TRBV7-9 and TRBJ2-3, with TRBD2 identical over 7 bases. The junction had 1 base not matched to a gene; V was cut back by 0 bases and J by 10 bases. The germline V gene encodes CDR1 SEHNR and CDR2 FQNEAQ (reference sequence). The CDR3 is 12 residues long. Here the CDR3 DNA reads TGTGCCAGCAGCTTAGCCGGGAGGTCGCAGTATTTT. Protein sequence: CASSLAGRSQYF.